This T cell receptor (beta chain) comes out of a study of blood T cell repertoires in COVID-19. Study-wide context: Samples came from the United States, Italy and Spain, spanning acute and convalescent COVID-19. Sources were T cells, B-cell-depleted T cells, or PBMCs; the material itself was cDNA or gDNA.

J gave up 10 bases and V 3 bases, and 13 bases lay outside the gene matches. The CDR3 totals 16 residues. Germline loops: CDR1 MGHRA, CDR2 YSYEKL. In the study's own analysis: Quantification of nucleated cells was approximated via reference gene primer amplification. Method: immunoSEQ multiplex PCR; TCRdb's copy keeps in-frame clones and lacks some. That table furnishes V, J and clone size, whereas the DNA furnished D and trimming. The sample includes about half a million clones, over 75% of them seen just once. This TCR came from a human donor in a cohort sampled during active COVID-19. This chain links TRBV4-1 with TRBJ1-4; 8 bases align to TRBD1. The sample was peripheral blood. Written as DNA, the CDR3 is TGCGCCAGCAGCCAGGGTGACAGGGGTGGTTTAGGAAAACTGTTTTTT. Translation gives CASSQGDRGGLGKLFF.